These T cell receptor beta chains were read from a single sample in a study of T cells in localized non-small cell lung cancer. Using immunoSEQ multiplex PCR, the repertoire was profiled, and TCRdb retains in-frame clones only, with some absent. The profile covers around 10,000 clones, with under 55% appearing a single time and approximately 4.2% taken by the ten largest. Sequenced here: lymph node tissue, sampled before any cancer treatment. The source is a woman aged 35-75 years with stage II squamous cell lung carcinoma. Both conserved end residues are part of each CDR3. The D gene is left open where the match is weak. Expanded clones get a size class; other rows say once, few or many, or leave the size out.

abundance | d_gene | j_gene | v_gene | CDR3nt | CDR3aa
once | NA | TRBJ1-3 | TRBV28 | TGTGCCAGCAGTTTGAGGGAGAGCTCTGGAAACACCATATATTTT | CASSLRESSGNTIYF
NA | NA | TRBJ1-5 | TRBV6-8 | TGTGCCAGCAGCCCTCCCGGGGAGCGGCCCCAGCATTTT | CASSPPGERPQHF
NA | NA | TRBJ2-3 | TRBV27 | TGTGCCAGCAGTTTACTCATCCCGGGTAGGACTAACACAGATACGCAGTATTTT | CASSLLIPGRTNTDTQYF
NA | TRBD1 | TRBJ2-5 | TRBV29-1 | TGCAGCGTTATTCCCCGGGACAGGGGAGTTGGGGAGACCCAGTACTTC | CSVIPRDRGVGETQYF
NA | NA | TRBJ1-2 | TRBV28 | TGTGCCAGCAGTTTAAGGGAAGGAAGTTACTATGGCTACACCTTC | CASSLREGSYYGYTF
NA | TRBD1 | TRBJ2-3 | TRBV29-1 | TGCAGCGTTGATGGGACAGGGATCAGCACAGATACGCAGTATTTT | CSVDGTGISTDTQYF
NA | NA | TRBJ2-7 | TRBV6-8 | TGTGCCAGCAGTATATCGTCGGGGTTAGGGCAGTACTTC | CASSISSGLGQYF
NA | NA | TRBJ1-1 | TRBV1 | TGCGCCAGCAGCCCTATGGGGGGGGGATCGAACACTGAAGCTTTCTTT | CASSPMGGGSNTEAFF
NA | TRBD1 | TRBJ2-1 | TRBV2 | TGTGCCAGCAGTGGTGACAGGGTAGGGGCCTACAATGAGCAGTTCTTC | CASSGDRVGAYNEQFF
NA | NA | TRBJ1-1 | TRBV6-8 | TGTGCCAGCAGACGCGGCAGGGCTACTGAAGCTTTCTTT | CASRRGRATEAFF
NA | NA | TRBJ1-1 | TRBV18 | TGTGCCAGCTCACCACTATCGTGGGGCAACAGGATGAACACTGAAGCTTTCTTT | CASSPLSWGNRMNTEAFF
NA | TRBD2 | TRBJ2-1 | TRBV2 | TGTGCCAGCAGCTTTCTAGCGGCCGAGCAGTTCTTC | CASSFLAAEQFF
NA | NA | TRBJ1-4 | TRBV11-3 | TGTGCCAGCAGCTTGGTGGGGGGCCGAACTCCTAATGAAAAACTGTTTTTT | CASSLVGGRTPNEKLFF
few | NA | TRBJ1-4 | TRBV6-7 | TGTGCCAGCAGACCTACAGGTGAAAAACTGTTTTTT | CASRPTGEKLFF
NA | NA | TRBJ2-7 | TRBV19 | TGTGCCAGTAGCCTTACAGGGTACTACGAGCAGTACTTC | CASSLTGYYEQYF
NA | NA | TRBJ1-1 | TRBV6-9 | TGTGCCAGCAGTGACGGACTGAACACTGAAGCTTTCTTT | CASSDGLNTEAFF
few | NA | TRBJ1-1 | TRBV29-1 | TGCAGCGTTGAAGAGGCACTGGGCCGCGAAGCTTTCTTT | CSVEEALGREAFF
NA | NA | TRBJ1-4 | TRBV28 | TGTGCCAGCAGTCAAACAGTGGGGTGGGATGAAAAACTGTTTTTT | CASSQTVGWDEKLFF
few | TRBD1 | TRBJ1-1 | TRBV11-3 | TGTGCCAGCAGACGGGGACAGGGGGCCTCGGACGGGGCGACTGAAGCTTTCTTT | CASRRGQGASDGATEAFF
NA | NA | TRBJ1-2 | TRBV30 | TGTGCCTGGAGTTATAGAGGGGGCTATGGCTACACCTTC | CAWSYRGGYGYTF
once | NA | TRBJ2-1 | TRBV19 | TGTGCCAGTAGAGACAGTGGGGGGGCCATCAGTGAGCAGTTCTTC | CASRDSGGAISEQFF
few | NA | TRBJ2-1 | TRBV10-2 | TGCGCCAGCAGTGTTTGGGTCGCGGGTTTCTCCTACAATGAGCAGTTCTTC | CASSVWVAGFSYNEQFF
NA | TRBD2 | TRBJ2-1 | TRBV19 | TGTGCCAGTAGTATCGGGGGGGGCCGTTACAATGAGCAGTTCTTC | CASSIGGGRYNEQFF
NA | NA | TRBJ2-6 | TRBV6-8 | TGTGCCAGCAGGCCCCTGGGGGGGGGCCCTGGGGCCAACGTCCTGACTTTC | CASRPLGGGPGANVLTF
NA | NA | TRBJ1-1 | TRBV9 | TGTGCCAGCAGCACCCGCGGGCCAAACACTGAAGCTTTCTTT | CASSTRGPNTEAFF
NA | TRBD2 | TRBJ2-7 | TRBV19 | TGTGCCAGTAGTCTCAGGGTCGCGGGGGACGAGCAGTACTTC | CASSLRVAGDEQYF
few | TRBD1 | TRBJ1-1 | TRBV11-3 | TGTGCCAGCAGCTTAGGTCCAGGGGGCGTAGTAAAGGACACTGAAGCTTTCTTT | CASSLGPGGVVKDTEAFF
NA | TRBD1 | TRBJ1-5 | TRBV19 | TGTGCCAGTGCAACAGGGGCGGGACAGCCCCAGCATTTT | CASATGAGQPQHF
NA | NA | TRBJ2-7 | TRBV11-3 | TGTGCCAGCAGCGGTGTAGCTTGGGGATTCGGCGAGCAGTACTTC | CASSGVAWGFGEQYF
NA | NA | TRBJ2-4 | TRBV28 | TGTGCCAGCAGGGGGACACCCAGAAACATTCAGTACTTC | CASRGTPRNIQYF
many | TRBD1 | TRBJ2-1 | TRBV11-3 | TGTGCCAGCAGCTATGGTGACAGGGCATACAATGAGCAGTTCTTC | CASSYGDRAYNEQFF
NA | NA | TRBJ2-1 | TRBV10-2 | TGCGCCAGCAGTGAGTCAGTGCCACAACCCTACAATGAGCAGTTCTTC | CASSESVPQPYNEQFF
medium-sized | NA | TRBJ2-7 | TRBV6-8 | TGTGCCAGCAGTCACGGGAGAAGAGGCGAGCAGTACTTC | CASSHGRRGEQYF
once | TRBD1 | TRBJ1-1 | TRBV15 | TGTGCCACCAGCAGAGAATCCGGGACAGGGGCGGCTTTCTTT | CATSRESGTGAAFF
NA | NA | TRBJ1-4 | TRBV6-8 | TGTGCCAGCAGTTACTCTGGAGGGGCCGAAAAACTGTTTTTT | CASSYSGGAEKLFF
NA | NA | TRBJ2-7 | TRBV28 | TGTGCCAGCCGCACACGAGGCGGGAACCTCGCCGAGCAGTACTTC | CASRTRGGNLAEQYF
NA | NA | TRBJ1-1 | TRBV2 | TGTGCCAGCCGGGACTCAAATTCGAACACTGAAGCTTTCTTT | CASRDSNSNTEAFF
once | TRBD1 | TRBJ1-1 | TRBV29-1 | TGCAGCGCGGGACAGAAAAGATCGAACACTGAAGCTTTCTTT | CSAGQKRSNTEAFF
few | NA | TRBJ1-2 | TRBV11-3 | TGTGCCAGCAGCTTGGTTGTGCCAGGGAGAAGGAGTGGCTACACCTTC | CASSLVVPGRRSGYTF
NA | NA | TRBJ1-4 | TRBV9 | TGTGCCAGCAGCGTAGCTACGGGCAGGACGGGGGATGAAAAACTGTTTTTT | CASSVATGRTGDEKLFF
few | NA | TRBJ2-3 | TRBV19 | TGTGCCAGTACCAAGGGTAACACAGATACGCAGTATTTT | CASTKGNTDTQYF